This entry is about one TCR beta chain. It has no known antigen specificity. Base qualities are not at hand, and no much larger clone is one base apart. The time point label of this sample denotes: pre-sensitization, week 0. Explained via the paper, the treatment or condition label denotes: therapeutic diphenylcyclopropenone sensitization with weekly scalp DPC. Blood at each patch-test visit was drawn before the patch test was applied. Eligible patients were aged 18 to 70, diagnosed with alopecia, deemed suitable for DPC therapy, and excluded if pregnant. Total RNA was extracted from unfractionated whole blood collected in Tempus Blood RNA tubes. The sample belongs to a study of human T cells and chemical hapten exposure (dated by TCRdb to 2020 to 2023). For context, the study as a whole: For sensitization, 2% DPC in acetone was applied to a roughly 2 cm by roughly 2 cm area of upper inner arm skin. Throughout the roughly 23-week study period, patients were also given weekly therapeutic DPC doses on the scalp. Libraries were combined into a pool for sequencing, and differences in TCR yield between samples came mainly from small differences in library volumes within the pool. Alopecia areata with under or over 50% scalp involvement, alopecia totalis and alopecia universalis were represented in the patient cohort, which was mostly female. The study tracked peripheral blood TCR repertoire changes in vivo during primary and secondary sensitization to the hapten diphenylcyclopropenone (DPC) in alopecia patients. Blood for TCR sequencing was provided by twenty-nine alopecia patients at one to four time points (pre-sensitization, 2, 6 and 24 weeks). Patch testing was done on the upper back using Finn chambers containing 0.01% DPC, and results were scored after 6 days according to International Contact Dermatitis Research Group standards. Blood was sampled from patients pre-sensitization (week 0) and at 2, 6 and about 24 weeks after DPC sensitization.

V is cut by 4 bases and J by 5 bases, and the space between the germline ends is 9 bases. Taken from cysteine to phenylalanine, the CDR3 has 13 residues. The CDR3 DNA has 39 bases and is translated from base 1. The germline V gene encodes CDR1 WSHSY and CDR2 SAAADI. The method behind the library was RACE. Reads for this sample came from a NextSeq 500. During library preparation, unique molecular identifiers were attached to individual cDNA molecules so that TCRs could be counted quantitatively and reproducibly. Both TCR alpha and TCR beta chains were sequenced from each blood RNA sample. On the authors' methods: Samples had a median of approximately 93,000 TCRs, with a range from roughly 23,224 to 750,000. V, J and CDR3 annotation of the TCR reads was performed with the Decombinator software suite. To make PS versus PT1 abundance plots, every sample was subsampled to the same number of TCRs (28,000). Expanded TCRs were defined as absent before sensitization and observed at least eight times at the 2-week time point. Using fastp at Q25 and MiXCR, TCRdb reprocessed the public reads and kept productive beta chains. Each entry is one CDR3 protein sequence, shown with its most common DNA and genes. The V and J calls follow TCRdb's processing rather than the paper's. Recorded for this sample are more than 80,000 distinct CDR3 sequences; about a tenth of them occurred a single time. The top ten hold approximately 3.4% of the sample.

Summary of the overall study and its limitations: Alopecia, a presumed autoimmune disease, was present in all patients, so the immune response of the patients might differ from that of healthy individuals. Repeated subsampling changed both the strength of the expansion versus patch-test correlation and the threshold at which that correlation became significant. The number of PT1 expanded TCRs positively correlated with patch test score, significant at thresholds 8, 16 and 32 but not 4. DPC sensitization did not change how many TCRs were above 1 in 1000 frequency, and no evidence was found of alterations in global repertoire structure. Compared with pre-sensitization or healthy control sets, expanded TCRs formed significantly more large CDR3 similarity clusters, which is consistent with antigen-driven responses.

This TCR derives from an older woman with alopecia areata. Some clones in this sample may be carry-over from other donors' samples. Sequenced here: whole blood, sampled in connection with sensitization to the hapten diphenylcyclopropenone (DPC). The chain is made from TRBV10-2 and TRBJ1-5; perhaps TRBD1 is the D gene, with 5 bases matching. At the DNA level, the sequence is TGCGCCAGCAGTGGGGGGTTGCATCAGCCCCAGCATTTT. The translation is CASSGGLHQPQHF.